This T cell receptor (beta chain) was identified during a study of cytomegalovirus exposure and HLA in healthy donors. Points from the study as a whole: Information on immune exposure was restricted to one variable (CMV serostatus).

This PCR relied on a set of 60 Vbeta primers and 13 Jbeta primers. The protocol was immunoSEQ multiplex PCR, while the TCRdb copy is restricted to in-frame clones and leaves out a portion. Of about 95,000 clones listed, under 85% are singletons. A remark on this clone: Its specificity is unknown.

The donors comprised healthy bone marrow donors. After removal of 4 bases from V and 5 bases from J, the junction contained 3 bases not matched to a gene. CDR3 size: 13 residues. Looked up from germline, CDR1 is SGHRS and CDR2 is YFSETQ. Material: PBMCs. This receptor was identified in a man aged 18-30 years in good health and CMV-seropositive. V is TRBV5-1 and J is TRBJ1-2, with 9 positions matching TRBD1. In DNA form, the CDR3 reads TGCGCCAGCAGCCCAGGACAGGGGTATGGCTACACCTTC. Amino acid sequence: CASSPGQGYGYTF. The full variable domain, completed using reference TRBV5-1 and TRBJ1-2, is KAGVTQTPRYLIKTRGQQVTLSCSPISGHRSVSWYQQTPGQGLQFLFEYFSETQRNKGNFPGRFSGRQFSNSRSEMNVSTLELGDSALYLCASSPGQGYGYTFGSGTRLTVV.